The rows below give T cell receptor beta chains drawn from one sample of a study of cytomegalovirus exposure and HLA in healthy donors. Measured with immunoSEQ multiplex PCR; TCRdb has only the in-frame clones, and not every one. This table holds roughly 190,000 clones, more than 65% found once. Source material: PBMCs. These receptors were obtained from a woman aged 30 to 39 in good health and CMV-seronegative. CDR3s include the opening cysteine and the closing phenylalanine or tryptophan. The D gene is left open where the match is weak. Size values are once, few and many counts, or a class for expanded clones, and some rows have none.

j_call	d_call	clone_size	v_call	cdr3_aa	cdr3_nt
TRBJ2-1	NA	NA	TRBV7-9	CASSLQRSPPNEQFF	TGTGCCAGCAGCTTACAGCGGAGCCCCCCGAATGAGCAGTTCTTC
TRBJ2-1	NA	NA	TRBV2	CASRTQNEQFF	TGTGCCAGCAGGACACAGAATGAGCAGTTCTTC
TRBJ2-5	TRBD1	NA	TRBV7-8	CASSLVGDRAAGTQYF	TGTGCCAGCAGCTTAGTCGGAGACAGGGCCGCCGGGACCCAGTACTTC
TRBJ2-1	NA	NA	TRBV15	CATSRGTNNEQFF	TGTGCCACCAGCAGAGGTACTAACAATGAGCAGTTCTTC
TRBJ1-1	NA	NA	TRBV7-8	CASSPAREAFF	TGTGCCAGCAGCCCAGCCAGGGAAGCTTTCTTT
TRBJ2-3	NA	once	TRBV18	CASSLSETEASTDTQYF	TGTGCCAGCTCACTTTCTGAGACGGAGGCCAGCACAGATACGCAGTATTTT
TRBJ2-6	TRBD1	NA	TRBV4-3	CASSRSRDRGASGANVLTF	TGCGCCAGCAGCCGGAGCCGGGACAGGGGAGCCTCTGGGGCCAACGTCCTGACTTTC
TRBJ1-1	NA	NA	TRBV28	CASTGGVGAFF	TGTGCCAGCACCGGCGGGGTGGGAGCTTTCTTT
TRBJ1-6	TRBD1	NA	TRBV19	CASTGTAVYNSPLHF	TGTGCCAGTACCGGGACAGCCGTCTATAATTCACCCCTCCACTTT
TRBJ1-1	NA	NA	TRBV5-1	CASSLRGNTEAFF	TGCGCCAGCAGCTTACGGGGGAACACTGAAGCTTTCTTT
TRBJ2-7	NA	NA	TRBV18	CASSPRLSGSTYEQYF	TGTGCCAGCTCACCAAGGTTAAGCGGGTCAACCTACGAGCAGTACTTC
TRBJ2-7	NA	NA	TRBV2	CASSEVQYVSYEQYF	TGTGCCAGCAGTGAAGTACAGTATGTATCCTACGAGCAGTACTTC
TRBJ2-4	TRBD2	NA	TRBV30	CAWSIGSGEGFQYF	TGTGCCTGGAGCATAGGGAGCGGGGAGGGTTTTCAGTACTTC
TRBJ1-1	NA	NA	TRBV18	CASSPRHRENTEAFF	TGTGCCAGCTCACCCAGACATCGGGAGAACACTGAAGCTTTCTTT
TRBJ2-7	TRBD2	NA	TRBV5-1	CASSSGLAPSYEQYF	TGCGCCAGCAGCTCGGGACTAGCCCCCTCCTACGAGCAGTACTTC
TRBJ1-2	TRBD1	NA	TRBV25-1	CASSEPGQLYGYTF	TGTGCCAGCAGTGAGCCGGGACAGCTTTATGGCTACACCTTC
TRBJ2-1	TRBD2	NA	TRBV5-1	CASNPGLGFNEQFF	TGCGCCAGCAACCCGGGACTAGGATTCAATGAGCAGTTCTTC
TRBJ2-1	TRBD2	few	TRBV7-2	CASSLRGDEQFF	TGTGCCAGCAGCCTTCGGGGGGATGAGCAGTTCTTC
TRBJ2-1	NA	NA	TRBV18	CASSPPNSLSSYNEQFF	TGTGCCAGCTCACCACCGAATAGCCTAAGCTCCTACAATGAGCAGTTCTTC
TRBJ1-6	TRBD1	NA	TRBV30	CAWRKVPGQGNSPLHF	TGTGCCTGGAGAAAAGTTCCGGGACAGGGGAATTCACCCCTCCACTTT
TRBJ1-1	NA	NA	TRBV5-1	CASSAGGGHTEAFF	TGCGCCAGCAGCGCCGGTGGGGGCCACACTGAAGCTTTCTTT
TRBJ2-7	TRBD2	NA	TRBV27	CASRLSGGAGEQYF	TGTGCCAGCAGGTTAAGCGGGGGGGCGGGTGAGCAGTACTTC
TRBJ2-5	NA	NA	TRBV7-2	CASSLEFQRETQYF	TGTGCCAGCAGCTTAGAGTTCCAGCGGGAGACCCAGTACTTC
TRBJ1-2	NA	NA	TRBV5-1	CASSLDLGGMYGYTF	TGCGCCAGCAGCTTGGATCTAGGAGGAATGTATGGCTACACCTTC
TRBJ2-7	TRBD2	NA	TRBV30	CAWSPGASGRHRYEQYF	TGTGCCTGGAGTCCAGGGGCTAGCGGGAGACATAGGTACGAGCAGTACTTC
TRBJ1-2	NA	NA	TRBV29-1	CSVEARQHNYGYTF	TGCAGCGTTGAAGCGCGACAGCATAACTATGGCTACACCTTC
TRBJ2-3	NA	NA	TRBV5-4	CASSISRGADTDTQYF	TGTGCCAGCAGCATCTCCCGGGGGGCCGACACAGATACGCAGTATTTT
TRBJ1-1	NA	NA	TRBV27	CASSLIPYTEAFF	TGTGCCAGCAGTTTAATCCCTTACACTGAAGCTTTCTTT
TRBJ1-2	NA	NA	TRBV27	CASSSLPSSAYGYTF	TGTGCCAGCAGTTCCCTCCCTAGTTCAGCTTATGGCTACACCTTC
TRBJ1-4	NA	NA	TRBV4-2	CASSSSSMGGMGEKLFF	TGTGCCAGCAGCAGCTCAAGCATGGGGGGTATGGGTGAAAAACTGTTTTTT
TRBJ1-2	NA	NA	TRBV29-1	CSVRQVNGYTF	TGCAGCGTTAGACAGGTGAATGGCTACACCTTC
TRBJ2-3	NA	few	TRBV5-1	CASSLDISVGTDTQYF	TGCGCCAGCAGCTTGGATATTAGCGTCGGCACAGATACGCAGTATTTT
TRBJ2-7	NA	NA	TRBV5-1	CATADRPSPSYEQYF	TGCGCTACGGCGGATAGGCCTTCCCCCTCCTACGAGCAGTACTTC
TRBJ2-1	NA	NA	TRBV7-9	CSSSSVKQVSYNEQFF	TGTTCCAGCAGCTCAGTCAAACAGGTTTCCTACAATGAGCAGTTCTTC
TRBJ2-7	NA	NA	TRBV4-1	CASSLGRGGGGREQYF	TGCGCCAGCAGCCTGGGACGGGGAGGGGGGGGAAGGGAGCAGTACTTC
TRBJ2-1	NA	few	TRBV5-6	CASSLWADNEQFF	TGTGCCAGCAGCTTGTGGGCCGACAATGAGCAGTTCTTC
TRBJ1-2	TRBD1	NA	TRBV10-1	CASSPGTGVRGYTF	TGCGCCAGCAGTCCCGGAACAGGGGTACGTGGCTACACCTTC
TRBJ1-2	NA	once	TRBV20-1	CSARENYGYTF	TGCAGTGCTAGGGAGAACTATGGCTACACCTTC
TRBJ2-7	TRBD1	NA	TRBV5-6	CASSKSTGRSSYEQYF	TGTGCCAGCAGCAAATCGACAGGGCGGAGCTCCTACGAGCAGTACTTC
TRBJ1-3	NA	NA	TRBV28	CASRSQGPDSGNTIYF	TGTGCCAGCAGGTCACAGGGTCCGGACTCTGGAAACACCATATATTTT
TRBJ2-5	NA	NA	TRBV5-1	CASSLTSLQETQYF	TGCGCCAGCAGCCTGACTAGTTTACAAGAGACCCAGTACTTC
TRBJ1-2	NA	NA	TRBV7-2	CASSLVALQGGGDGYTF	TGTGCCAGCAGCTTAGTAGCCTTACAGGGCGGGGGTGATGGCTACACCTTC
TRBJ2-7	NA	once	TRBV19	CATAGLINEQYF	TGTGCCACCGCGGGACTCATCAACGAGCAGTACTTC
TRBJ2-7	NA	once	TRBV5-1	CASSLEEGDEQYF	TGCGCCAGCAGCTTGGAAGAAGGGGACGAGCAGTACTTC
TRBJ2-3	NA	NA	TRBV19	CASSIGGGPSDTQYF	TGTGCCAGTAGTATTGGCGGGGGCCCCTCGGATACGCAGTATTTT
TRBJ1-2	NA	NA	TRBV5-4	CASRPTAGAVYTF	TGTGCCAGCAGACCCACCGCAGGGGCTGTCTACACCTTC
TRBJ2-3	TRBD2	NA	TRBV7-9	CASSLRTSGRGGTDTQYF	TGTGCCAGCAGCTTAAGGACTAGCGGGAGGGGAGGCACAGATACGCAGTATTTT
TRBJ2-2	NA	NA	TRBV2	CASPKGGAANTGELFF	TGTGCCAGCCCAAAAGGGGGGGCGGCGAACACCGGGGAGCTGTTTTTT
TRBJ1-2	TRBD1	few	TRBV19	CASKPTGGLGYTF	TGTGCCAGTAAACCAACAGGGGGGCTTGGCTACACCTTC